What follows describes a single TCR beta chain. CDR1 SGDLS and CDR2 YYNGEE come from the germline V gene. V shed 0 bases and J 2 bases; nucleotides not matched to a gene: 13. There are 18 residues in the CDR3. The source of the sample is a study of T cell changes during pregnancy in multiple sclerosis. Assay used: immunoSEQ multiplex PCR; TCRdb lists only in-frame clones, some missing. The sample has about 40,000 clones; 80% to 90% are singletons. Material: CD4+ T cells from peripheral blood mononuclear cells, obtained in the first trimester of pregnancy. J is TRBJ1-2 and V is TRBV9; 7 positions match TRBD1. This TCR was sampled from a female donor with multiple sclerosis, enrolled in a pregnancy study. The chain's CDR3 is CASSVASQGVSYNYGYTF. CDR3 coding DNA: TGTGCCAGCAGCGTAGCTAGTCAGGGGGTGAGTTACAACTATGGCTACACCTTC.